This TCR beta chain derives from a study of response to subunit inactivated influenza vaccine. Study-level points and caveats: Authors suggested each seasonal influenza vaccination recruits few new T cells.

In the case of this clonotype: Its antigen is not known.

TCRdb reprocessed the RT-PCR reads via MiXCR and lists one record per CDR3 protein. The sample lists fewer than 400,000 distinct CDR3 sequences, 20% to 25% seen once, with roughly 10% in the top ten. The CDR3 runs 12 residues. Germline V lookup: CDR1 SGDLS, CDR2 YYNGEE. Trimming shortened V by 0 bases and J by 7 bases, and 4 bases separated the two germline ends. The sample here was PBMCs from blood, taken less than 22 months after vaccination. V gene TRBV9 combines with J gene TRBJ2-2; D is uncertain. This clonotype was sampled from a man in his fifties or sixties who received an inactivated influenza vaccine. For the CDR3, the DNA is TGTGCCAGCAGCGTAGTCCGCGGGGAGCTGTTTTTT. Protein sequence: CASSVVRGELFF.